The sequence of this T cell receptor beta chain was determined in a study of cytomegalovirus exposure and HLA in healthy donors. Study-wide findings and caveats: A few CMV-associated chains were confirmed in vitro to be specific for CMV antigens.

This clone occurred once. Its antigen is currently unknown. The V gene end was trimmed by 5 bases and the J gene end by 2 bases; junction bases not matched to a gene: 6. CDR3 length equals 14 residues. Germline CDR1 is SGHNT and CDR2 is YYREEE (reference sequence). The donors comprised healthy bone marrow donors. It was with 60 Vbeta and 13 Jbeta primers that the PCR ran. TCRdb's copy holds only in-frame clones and misses some; the assay was immunoSEQ multiplex PCR. Altogether tens of thousands of clones are present, more than 60% being singletons, with the ten largest covering 4.5% to 7%. The clonotype comes from a male donor in good health and CMV-seropositive. Material for sequencing was PBMCs. This chain connects TRBV5-4 to TRBJ2-5, with 7 bases identical to TRBD1. CDR3 residues: CASSPGTAQETQYF. In nucleotides, the CDR3 is TGTGCCAGCAGTCCTGGGACAGCGCAAGAGACCCAGTACTTC.